Each of the 25 T cell receptor beta chains below was sequenced from the same sample in a study of blood T cell repertoires in COVID-19. Some clones are missing from TCRdb's copy, which holds only in-frame ones; the method was immunoSEQ multiplex PCR. Among some 150,000 clones listed, 88% were seen once. Sequencing was carried out using peripheral blood. All receptors come from a human donor in a cohort sampled during active COVID-19.

The rearrangement links TRBV27 to TRBJ2-1; 10 bases fit TRBD1. This CDR3 has 14 residues. Germline V lookup: CDR1 MNHEY, CDR2 SMNVEV (reference sequence). With 2 bases clipped from V and 5 bases from J, the junction kept 0 bases outside the gene matches. The CDR3 loop is CASSLGTGDNEQFF. The DNA of the CDR3 is TGTGCCAGCAGTTTAGGGACAGGGGACAATGAGCAGTTCTTC.

The chain links TRBV7-9 to TRBJ2-7; 8 nucleotides agree with TRBD2. The CDR3 is 18 residues long. Looked up from germline, CDR1 is SEHNR and CDR2 is FQNEAQ (reference sequence). The J segment lost 3 bases and the V segment lost 2 bases, leaving 15 bases of the junction unmatched. The CDR3 sequence is CASSLQNMPQRGSYEQYF. The CDR3 DNA follows: TGTGCCAGCAGCTTACAAAATATGCCGCAGCGGGGGAGCTACGAGCAGTACTTC.

CDR3 nucleotides: TGTGCCAGCAGCTTAGCGGCAATTGAGCAGTTCTTC. Amino acid sequence: CASSLAAIEQFF. The chain has TRBV7-2 and TRBJ2-1; D unclear. This CDR3 has 12 residues. CDR1 is SGHTA and CDR2 is FQGNSA in the germline V gene. Trimming removed 0 bases at V and 9 bases at J, with 6 bases between.

The V call is TRBV19, the J call TRBJ2-5; TRBD1 is a possible D gene (5 bases). The CDR3 has 12 residues. Germline loops: CDR1 LNHDA, CDR2 SQIVND (reference sequence). CDR3 in DNA: TGTGTCGCCGGACACCTCCAAGAGACCCAGTACTTC. It specifies CVAGHLQETQYF.

The chain carries TRBV6-5 and TRBJ1-3; D is unresolved. CDR1 and CDR2 (germline): MNHEY, SVGAGI. V was trimmed by 5 bases and J by 2 bases, leaving 13 bases between them. This CDR3 comprises 15 residues. The CDR3 coding sequence is TGTGCCAGCAGTAGGATTACAGAGACTGGAAACACCATATATTTT. This translates into CASSRITETGNTIYF.

The chain has TRBV24-1 and TRBJ1-4; TRBD1 is a possible D gene (5 bases). CDR3 length: 16 residues. Trimming removed 9 bases at V and 7 bases at J, with 23 bases between. CDR1 is KGHDR and CDR2 is SFDVKD in the germline V gene. This CDR3 reads CATGGGIDSLTEKLFF. For the CDR3, the DNA is TGTGCCACCGGGGGGGGTATCGACTCTCTTACTGAAAAACTGTTTTTT.

This clone was found once. The genes are TRBV27 and TRBJ1-1, with 9 bases identical to TRBD1. V dropped 0 bases and J dropped 9; count of bases not matched to a gene: 2. CDR3 length equals 13 residues. Germline V gives CDR1 MNHEY, CDR2 SMNVEV (reference sequence). The CDR3 is CASSLSGTGKAFF. The CDR3 bases are TGTGCCAGCAGTTTATCCGGGACAGGGAAAGCTTTCTTT.

In DNA form, the CDR3 reads TGTGCCAGCAGCTTGCGGACAGGCTATGGCTACACCTTC. Protein: CASSLRTGYGYTF. V usage is TRBV5-4 and J usage is TRBJ1-2, with 7 bases fitting TRBD1. The germline CDR1 and CDR2 sequences are SGHNT and YYREEE (reference sequence). This CDR3 has 13 residues. The ends lost 1 base at V and 4 bases at J; junction bases unmatched: 1. Filled out from reference TRBV5-4 and TRBJ1-2, the complete variable domain reads ETGVTQSPTHLIKTRGQQVTLRCSSQSGHNTVSWYQQALGQGPQFIFQYYREEENGRGNFPPRFSGLQFPNYSSELNVNALELDDSALYLCASSLRTGYGYTFGSGTRLTVV.

V usage is TRBV7-2 and J usage is TRBJ2-1; 7 bases agree with TRBD2. Trimming cost V 1 base and J 4 bases; bases outside gene matches: 4. CDR3 length: 15 amino acids. The V gene's germline CDR1 is SGHTA and CDR2 FQGNSA. The CDR3 nucleotides read TGTGCCAGCAGCTTAGTCGGGGGGACTTACAATGAGCAGTTCTTC. Protein sequence: CASSLVGGTYNEQFF.

This rearrangement joins TRBV5-3 to TRBJ1-5; possible D gene TRBD1, 6 bases. TRBV5-3 has ORF status, its function being uncertain. The length of the CDR3 is 17 residues. Trimming removed 6 bases from V and 0 bases from J, with 19 bases in between. CDR3 region: CARTLDSSSLSNQPQHF. In DNA, the CDR3 is TGTGCCAGAACCCTGGACAGCTCTTCACTTAGCAATCAGCCCCAGCATTTT.

The chain is built from TRBV7-6 and TRBJ1-2, with D hard to call. The CDR3 sequence is 16 residues long. Per the germline V gene, CDR1 is SGHVS and CDR2 is FNYEAQ. The germline V and J ends were trimmed by 2 bases and 7 bases, with 20 bases remaining between them. The CDR3: CASSLNEARLTSGYTF. DNA for the CDR3: TGTGCCAGCAGCTTAAATGAGGCACGACTCACAAGTGGCTACACCTTC.

The CDR3 sequence is CASSSGGSPLHF. The CDR3 region has the DNA TGTGCCAGCAGCTCGGGTGGTTCACCCCTCCACTTT. The J gene is TRBJ1-6, the V gene TRBV6-5; no clear D. Deletions cut 6 bases from V and 9 bases from J, with 9 bases between. Germline assignment: CDR1 MNHEY and CDR2 SVGAGI. The CDR3 covers 12 residues.

The chain links TRBV7-9 to TRBJ1-6; D call uncertain. Germline V gives CDR1 SEHNR, CDR2 FQNEAQ (reference sequence). Trimming left V 5 bases short and J 5 bases short, with 7 bases between. The length of the CDR3 is 13 residues. CDR3 in amino acids: CASSPRDNSPLHF. The CDR3, as DNA: TGTGCCAGCAGCCCGCGGGATAATTCACCCCTCCACTTT.

The CDR3 DNA reads TGTGCCAGCAGCTCTTTGAGAACCGGGGAGCTGTTTTTT. It yields the protein CASSSLRTGELFF. The J gene is TRBJ2-2, the V gene TRBV7-6, with unresolved D. The CDR3 is 13 residues long. V lost 4 bases and J lost 5, with 8 bases in between. CDR1 is SGHVS and CDR2 is FNYEAQ in the germline V gene.

This clone has only a few counts. This chain connects TRBV4-3 to TRBJ1-6; a possible D gene is TRBD1 (6 bases). Germline loops: CDR1 LGHNA, CDR2 YSLEER. CDR3 size: 18 residues. Trimming shortened V by 0 bases and J by 10 bases, and 22 bases separated the two germline ends. The CDR3 spells CASSQDHRDSVGGSPLHF. The CDR3, as DNA: TGCGCCAGCAGCCAAGATCATAGGGATAGCGTAGGGGGATCACCCCTCCACTTT.

DNA for the CDR3: TGTGCCAGCAGCTTGGTACTAGCGGGGGGGACCGGGGAGCTGTTTTTT. Translated, it gives CASSLVLAGGTGELFF. The chain recombines TRBV5-6 with TRBJ2-2; 13 bases line up with TRBD2. V lost 0 bases, J lost 5 bases, and 1 base stayed unmatched. This CDR3 is built from 16 residues. Per germline, CDR1 SGHDT and CDR2 YYEEEE.

The chain employs TRBV11-3 and TRBJ2-5; 9 bases fit TRBD1. CDR3 size: 15 residues. Germline V CDR1 and CDR2: SGHNT, YENEEA. V gave up 4 bases and J gave up 5 bases; unmatched junction bases: 8. The DNA of the CDR3 is TGTGCCAGCAGCTCTGGGACAGGGCTGGGGGAGACCCAGTACTTC. Translating it yields CASSSGTGLGETQYF.

This clone was picked up one time. V and J are TRBV18 and TRBJ1-1, with D hard to call. The CDR3 is 13 residues long. From germline, CDR1 is KGHSH and CDR2 LQKENI. Trimming cost V 4 bases and J 0 bases, with 6 bases left between them. CDR3 protein: CASSLPVNTEAFF. CDR3 nucleotide sequence: TGTGCCAGCTCACTCCCTGTGAACACTGAAGCTTTCTTT.

The rearrangement joins TRBV7-9 to TRBJ2-7; D gene unclear. There are 13 residues in the CDR3. V gave up 7 bases and J gave up 5 bases, with 15 bases separating them. CDR1 and CDR2 from the germline V gene are SEHNR and FQNEAQ (reference sequence). The CDR3, as DNA: TGTGCCAGCACCTCATCCGGGTTCCACGAGCAGTACTTC. Amino acids: CASTSSGFHEQYF. Together with reference TRBV7-9 and TRBJ2-7, the CDR3 gives the full variable domain: DTGVSQNPRHKITKRGQNVTFRCDPISEHNRLYWYRQTLGQGPEFLTYFQNEAQLEKSRLLSDRFSAERPKGSFSTLEIQRTEQGDSAMYLCASTSSGFHEQYFGPGTRLTVT.

The chain carries TRBV24-1 and TRBJ2-3, with D possibly TRBD1 on 6 matching bases. The CDR3 has 13 amino acids. V lost 3 bases and J lost 5, with 8 bases in between. Per germline, CDR1 KGHDR and CDR2 SFDVKD. The CDR3 here is CATSDQGIDTQYF. The DNA of the CDR3 is TGTGCCACCAGTGATCAGGGGATAGATACGCAGTATTTT.

The chain uses TRBV7-2 and TRBJ1-2; D is unresolved. Germline CDR1 SGHTA, CDR2 FQGNSA. CDR3 size: 13 residues. Trimming took off 4 bases at V and 7 bases at J, with 13 bases between the two ends. The CDR3 coding sequence is TGTGCCAGCAGCTCCAACCCGACTGGTGGCTACACCTTC. It encodes CASSSNPTGGYTF.

The J gene is TRBJ2-1, the V gene TRBV25-1; 10 bases match TRBD1. The CDR3 totals 12 residues. Germline CDR1 and CDR2: MGHDK and SYGVNS. V trimming: 6 bases; J trimming: 10 bases; junction bases outside the gene matches: 3. The CDR3 DNA reads as TGTGCCAGCAGGACAGGGGGCGTCGAGCAGTTCTTC. This gives the protein CASRTGGVEQFF.

A single count supports this clone. The chain is built from TRBV28 and TRBJ1-4; the match to TRBD1 covers 7 bases. The germline gives CDR1 MDHEN, CDR2 SYDVKM. Losses at the gene ends were 8 bases for V and 4 bases for J; bases not matched to a gene: 13. The CDR3 runs to 16 residues. The CDR3 region has the DNA TGTGCCAGCTCTCGGGGACAGACAGGACTTAATGAAAAACTGTTTTTT. This translates into CASSRGQTGLNEKLFF.

The chain recombines TRBV3-1 (or the pseudogene TRBV3-2) with TRBJ2-5, with D perhaps matching TRBD2 (6 bases). V lost 0 bases and J lost 3, with 20 bases in between. This CDR3 has 18 residues. Looked up from germline, CDR1 is LGHDT and CDR2 is YNNKEL (reference sequence). The CDR3 bases are TGTGCCAGCAGCCAAGATTCATCCGCTAGGAGGGGTGAAGAGACCCAGTACTTC. Residues: CASSQDSSARRGEETQYF.

The rearrangement joins TRBV28 to TRBJ2-3; weak D call: TRBD1 (5 bases). V was pared by 4 bases and J by 0 bases, with 23 bases between. CDR3 length equals 19 residues. Germline CDR1 and CDR2: MDHEN and SYDVKM. The CDR3 nucleotides read TGTGCCAGCAGTTGGGTAATAAAAAGGGTACAGGCCAGCACAGATACGCAGTATTTT. Its protein is CASSWVIKRVQASTDTQYF.